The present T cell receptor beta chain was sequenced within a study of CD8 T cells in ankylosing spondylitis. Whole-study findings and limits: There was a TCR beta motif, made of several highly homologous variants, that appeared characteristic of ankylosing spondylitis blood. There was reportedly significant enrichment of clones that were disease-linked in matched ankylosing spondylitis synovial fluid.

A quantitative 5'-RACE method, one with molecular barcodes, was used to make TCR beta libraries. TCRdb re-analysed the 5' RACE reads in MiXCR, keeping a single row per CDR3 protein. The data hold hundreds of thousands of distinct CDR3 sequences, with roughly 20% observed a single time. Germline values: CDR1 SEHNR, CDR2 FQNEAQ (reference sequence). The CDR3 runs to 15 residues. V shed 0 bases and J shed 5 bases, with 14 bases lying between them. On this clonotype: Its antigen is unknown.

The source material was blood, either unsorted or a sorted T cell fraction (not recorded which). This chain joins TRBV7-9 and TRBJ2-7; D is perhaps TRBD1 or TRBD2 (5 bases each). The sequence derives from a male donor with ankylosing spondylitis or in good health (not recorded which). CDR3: CASSLAGSRDHEQYF. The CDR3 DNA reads TGTGCCAGCAGCTTAGCTGGGAGCAGGGACCACGAGCAGTACTTC.